One sample yielded the 21 T cell receptor beta chains listed below, sequenced in a study of CD8 T cells in ankylosing spondylitis (dated by TCRdb to the late 2010s). Library method: 5' RACE. TCRdb names Illumina HiSeq 2500 as the instrument used. Through fastp at Q25 and MiXCR, TCRdb rebuilt clones from the public reads, retaining in-frame beta chains. Rows with a matching CDR3 protein are joined into one entry that keeps the most common DNA and genes. The sample includes some 220,000 distinct CDR3 sequences, with about 10% observed a single time. The ten top clones hold 2% to 3% of the sample. Sequencing was performed on blood, either unsorted or a sorted T cell fraction (not recorded which). All receptors derive from a male donor with ankylosing spondylitis or in good health (not recorded which).

The V gene is TRBV28, the J gene TRBJ1-3; a weak D match, TRBD1 (5 bases). Looked up from germline, CDR1 is MDHEN and CDR2 is SYDVKM. Trimming left V 3 bases short and J 5 bases short, with 14 bases between. This CDR3 contains 15 residues. The CDR3 loop is CASSLGTSNRNTIYF. The CDR3, as DNA: TGTGCCAGCAGTTTGGGGACCTCCAACCGAAACACCATATATTTT.

This clonotype was recorded many times. The chain employs TRBV5-1 and TRBJ1-5; D is uncertain. The CDR3 runs to 15 residues. V lost 0 bases, J lost 4 bases, and 11 bases lay in between. Germline CDR1 and CDR2: SGHRS and YFSETQ. In DNA, the CDR3 is TGCGCCAGCAGCTTGGCCGGGGAGCCAAATCAGCCCCAGCATTTT. This sequence encodes CASSLAGEPNQPQHF. Variable domain in full (rest from reference TRBV5-1 and TRBJ1-5): KAGVTQTPRYLIKTRGQQVTLSCSPISGHRSVSWYQQTPGQGLQFLFEYFSETQRNKGNFPGRFSGRQFSNSRSEMNVSTLELGDSALYLCASSLAGEPNQPQHFGDGTRLSIL.

Many counts were recorded for this clonotype. The CDR3 protein is CAFGRTGQHYGYTF. CDR3 bases: TGTGCCTTCGGCCGGACAGGGCAACACTATGGCTACACCTTC. The chain couples TRBV30 to TRBJ1-2, with 8 bases fitting TRBD1. J gave up 3 bases and V 7 bases, and 10 bases lay outside the gene matches. The CDR3 totals 14 residues. Germline V CDR1 and CDR2: GTSNPN, SVGIG (reference sequence). Based on the CDR3 plus reference TRBV30 and TRBJ1-2, the full variable domain is SQTIHQWPATLVQPVGSPLSLECTVEGTSNPNLYWYRQAAGRGLQLLFYSVGIGQISSEVPQNLSASRPQDRQFILSSKKLLLSDSGFYLCAFGRTGQHYGYTFGSGTRLTVV.

The chain links TRBV4-2 to TRBJ1-1, with 10 bases matching TRBD1. In germline, CDR1 is LGHNA, CDR2 YNFKEQ. With V trimmed by 5 bases and J by 2 bases, 8 bases remained unmatched. The CDR3 contains 16 residues. The chain's CDR3 is CASSSTRTGGNTEAFF. The DNA of the CDR3 is TGTGCCAGCAGCTCCACCCGGACAGGGGGAAACACTGAAGCTTTCTTT.

This clonotype was counted at least ten times. V gene TRBV5-1 combines with J gene TRBJ1-6; TRBD1 might be the D (6 bases). The V end was cut by 2 bases, the J end by 8 bases, with 14 bases between. This CDR3 comprises 15 residues. In germline, CDR1 is SGHRS, CDR2 YFSETQ. Here the CDR3 DNA reads TGCGCCAGCAGCTTCGACTCGGGACAACATTCACCCCTCCACTTT. Protein: CASSFDSGQHSPLHF.

The sample holds many counts of this clonotype. This chain joins TRBV10-3 and TRBJ2-7, with D tentatively TRBD1 (6 bases). The CDR3 spans 14 residues. Germline assignment: CDR1 ENHRY and CDR2 SYGVKD. V was clipped by 4 bases and J by 5 bases, with 15 bases between them. CDR3 nucleotide sequence: TGTGCCATCAGTGGTCGGGACACCTTCGACGAGCAGTACTTC. Its protein product is CAISGRDTFDEQYF.

This clonotype occurred once. The CDR3 region is CATQGWGPNEQFF. The DNA for the CDR3 is TGTGCCACCCAGGGCTGGGGGCCCAATGAGCAGTTCTTC. This chain connects TRBV19 to TRBJ2-1; D perhaps matches TRBD1 (6 bases). The CDR3 has 13 amino acids. Looked up from germline, CDR1 is LNHDA and CDR2 is SQIVND (reference sequence). Trimming removed 10 bases from V and 6 bases from J, with 16 bases in between.

The rearrangement joins TRBV6-2 or TRBV6-3 to TRBJ2-4; TRBD2 matches at 9 bases. This CDR3 has 14 residues. Unmatched junction bases numbered 5, after V lost 9 bases and J lost 2 bases. Germline V gives CDR1 MNHEY, CDR2 SVGEGT. DNA of the CDR3: TGTGCCAGTCGGAGCGGGGGGTCCAAAAACATTCAGTACTTC. It translates to CASRSGGSKNIQYF.

This clonotype occurred a few times. The rearrangement uses TRBV7-9 and TRBJ2-2; 11 nucleotides align to TRBD2. The CDR3 is 14 residues long. CDR1 SEHNR and CDR2 FQNEAQ come from the germline V gene (reference sequence). Trimming removed 4 bases from V and 6 bases from J; junction bases left unmatched: 1. The CDR3 reads CASSSSGGSGELFF. DNA for the CDR3: TGTGCCAGCAGCTCTAGCGGGGGGTCCGGGGAGCTGTTTTTT.

This clonotype has ten or more counts. Relative to the germline gene, one junction end is altered; a read error may explain this. V usage is TRBV12-3 or TRBV12-4 and J usage is TRBJ2-7; no firm D call. This CDR3 is built from 13 residues. In DNA, the CDR3 is TGTGCCAGCAGTTTACAAAGCTCCTACGAGCAGAACTTC. This gives the protein CASSLQSSYEQNF.

There are many counts of this clonotype. The chain is built from TRBV20-1 and TRBJ1-1; 8 bases fit TRBD1. The CDR3 extends over 14 amino acids. J gave up 1 base and V 2 bases, and 3 bases lay outside the gene matches. Looked up from germline, CDR1 is DFQATT and CDR2 is SNEGSKA (reference sequence). The CDR3 is CSARQGAANTEAFF. DNA for the CDR3: TGCAGTGCTAGACAGGGGGCGGCGAACACTGAAGCTTTCTTT.

This clonotype has ten or more counts. V gene TRBV25-1 combines with J gene TRBJ1-2, with 10 positions matching TRBD1. Per germline, CDR1 MGHDK and CDR2 SYGVNS. V shed 7 bases and J 8 bases; nucleotides not matched to a gene: 10. The CDR3 totals 14 residues. CDR3 amino acids: CASNSGTGDYGYTF. CDR3 nucleotides: TGTGCCAGCAATTCGGGGACAGGGGATTACGGCTACACCTTC.

In its sample, this clonotype was seen many times. The V and J genes are TRBV5-1 and TRBJ1-2; 8 bases align to TRBD1. Germline V lookup: CDR1 SGHRS, CDR2 YFSETQ. This CDR3 has 13 residues. V lost 0 bases, J lost 6 bases, and 1 base stayed unmatched. For the CDR3, the DNA is TGCGCCAGCAGCTTGGTGGACAGGGATGGCTACACCTTC. This codes for CASSLVDRDGYTF.

This clonotype has at least ten counts. This sequence joins TRBV30 and TRBJ1-1; D call uncertain. The V gene's germline CDR1 is GTSNPN and CDR2 SVGIG (reference sequence). The CDR3 has 15 residues. V lost 0 bases to trimming and J lost 3 bases, with 14 bases between them. CDR3 nucleotides: TGTGCCTGGAGTGTCTTACGTCTGAGGGACACTGAAGCTTTCTTT. It yields the protein CAWSVLRLRDTEAFF.

V is TRBV7-2 and J is TRBJ2-7; 11 bases align to TRBD2. Germline trimming cut 2 bases from V and 3 bases from J; bases unmatched to any gene: 6. This CDR3 is 16 amino acids long. Germline V gives CDR1 SGHTA, CDR2 FQGNSA. The CDR3 loop is CASSLTLAGGLYEQYF. As DNA, the CDR3 is TGTGCCAGCAGCTTAACCCTAGCGGGGGGACTCTACGAGCAGTACTTC. The full variable domain, with the rest looked up from reference TRBV7-2 and TRBJ2-7, is GAGVSQSPSNKVTEKGKDVELRCDPISGHTALYWYRQSLGQGLEFLIYFQGNSAPDKSGLPSDRFSAERTGGSVSTLTIQRTQQEDSAVYLCASSLTLAGGLYEQYFGPGTRLTVT.

This clonotype was counted many times. This chain connects TRBV12-3 or TRBV12-4 to TRBJ2-7, with 7 bases identical to TRBD1. This CDR3 is built from 14 residues. With V trimmed by 6 bases and J by 4 bases, 9 bases remained unmatched. Here the CDR3 DNA reads TGTGCCAGCAGCCACCGGACAGGATTATACGAGCAGTACTTC. Protein: CASSHRTGLYEQYF.

This clonotype was seen repeatedly, ten times or more. The chain carries TRBV27 and TRBJ2-2, with D unresolved. CDR1 and CDR2 (germline): MNHEY, SMNVEV (reference sequence). This CDR3 contains 14 residues. Between the trimmed V and J ends, which lost 5 bases and 2 bases, there was a span of 9 bases. The CDR3 nucleotides read TGTGCCAGCAGTCCACAGAAAAACACCGGGGAGCTGTTTTTT. This encodes CASSPQKNTGELFF.

This clonotype has at least ten counts. In DNA, the CDR3 is TGCAGTGCCGGACAGGAGAAGGAGACCCAGTACTTC. This sequence encodes CSAGQEKETQYF. This rearrangement joins TRBV20-1 to TRBJ2-5; 7 bases match TRBD1. In germline, CDR1 is DFQATT, CDR2 SNEGSKA (reference sequence). This CDR3 is built from 12 residues. After removal of 6 bases from V and 5 bases from J, the junction contained 6 bases not matched to a gene.

This clonotype was counted many times. The rearrangement uses TRBV10-2 and TRBJ2-5, with 7 positions matching TRBD2. Germline-derived CDR1 and CDR2 are WSHSY and SAAADI. J lost 1 base, V lost 2 bases, and 7 bases had no gene match. This CDR3 region has 16 residues. CDR3 nucleotides: TGCGCCAGCAGTGAGGGAATAGCGGGCCTCCAAGAGACCCAGTACTTC. Residues: CASSEGIAGLQETQYF.

This clonotype was recorded many times. The chain employs TRBV6-1 and TRBJ2-7, with TRBD2 identical over 13 bases. The CDR3 sequence is 15 residues long. Per germline, CDR1 MNHNS and CDR2 SASEGT. The ends lost 6 bases at V and 6 bases at J; junction bases unmatched: 8. CDR3 in DNA: TGTGCCAGCAGCCCTGGACTAGCGGGAGTCTCCGAGCAGTACTTC. As protein: CASSPGLAGVSEQYF.

This clonotype was counted only a few times. The chain is built from TRBV27 and TRBJ2-3; TRBD1 matches 9 bases. Germline trimming cut 3 bases from V and 4 bases from J; bases unmatched to any gene: 2. Germline V gene sequence: CDR1 MNHEY, CDR2 SMNVEV (reference sequence). The CDR3 contains 14 residues. The CDR3 sequence is CASSFRDRADTQYF. For the CDR3, the DNA is TGTGCCAGCAGTTTCAGGGACAGGGCAGATACGCAGTATTTT.